The 21 T cell receptor beta chains given below trace back to one sample, sequenced in a study of shared clonotypes between healthy human individuals (dated by TCRdb to the early 2020s). The receptor library was made with the immunoSEQ multiplex PCR assay. As stored in TCRdb, this immuneACCESS dataset retains in-frame rearrangements with V and J assigned. A fraction of the clones does not appear; measured against another copy, unresolved V genes explain less than half of the discrepancy, and the remainder lacks a known reason. The sample data list approximately 620,000 clones, and approximately 97% of these were observed just once. The top ten clonotypes cover approximately 0.057% of the sample. Input material: naive CD4+ T cells sorted from blood. The cell subset or site label on this specimen signifies: CD45RA+ positively selected. The receptors derive from a woman in her twenties or thirties in good health.

The chain has TRBV29-1 and TRBJ2-1; D remains unclear. The CDR3 has 14 residues. Trimming took 4 bases from V and 1 from J, leaving 11 bases between them. In germline, CDR1 is SQVTM, CDR2 ANQGSEA. The CDR3 region has the DNA TGCAGCGTTGTGGCCAGACTGTCCTACAATGAGCAGTTCTTC. Protein: CSVVARLSYNEQFF.

This CDR3 reads CASSLIPGEGTDTQYF. The CDR3 DNA sequence: TGTGCCAGCAGCTTAATACCAGGGGAAGGCACAGATACGCAGTATTTT. The gene calls are TRBV7-9 and TRBJ2-3; weak D call: TRBD1 (6 bases). This CDR3 is built from 16 residues. V was cut by 2 bases and J by 1 base, with 13 bases left in between. The V gene's germline CDR1 is SEHNR and CDR2 FQNEAQ (reference sequence).

The rearrangement uses TRBV4-2 and TRBJ2-5, with TRBD2 identical over 7 bases. CDR3 length: 14 residues. The V segment lost 4 bases and the J segment 5 bases; nucleotides outside the gene matches: 7. Germline V CDR1 and CDR2: LGHNA, YNFKEQ. The CDR3 bases are TGTGCCAGCAGCCGGACGGGGGGTGGGGAGACCCAGTACTTC. Its translation: CASSRTGGGETQYF.

The rearrangement uses TRBV28 and TRBJ2-3; D is ambiguous. Trimming stripped 4 bases from V and 8 bases from J, with 13 bases between. Germline V gene data show CDR1 as MDHEN and CDR2 as SYDVKM. This CDR3 spans 13 amino acids. CDR3 sequence: CASSSTSRGTQYF. The CDR3 region has the DNA TGTGCCAGCAGTTCGACCAGCCGCGGTACGCAGTATTTT.

V gene TRBV29-1 combines with J gene TRBJ2-1; 9 bases line up with TRBD2. CDR3 size: 13 residues. After removal of 7 bases from V and 8 bases from J, the junction contained 9 bases not matched to a gene. CDR1 and CDR2 from the germline V gene are SQVTM and ANQGSEA. CDR3 loop: CSATSGSGDEQFF. The DNA of the CDR3 is TGCAGCGCCACTAGCGGGTCCGGAGATGAGCAGTTCTTC.

This chain uses TRBV5-8 with TRBJ1-2; D ambiguous. Trimming stripped 3 bases from V and 8 bases from J, with 14 bases between. CDR1 is SGHTS and CDR2 is YDEGEE in the germline V gene. The CDR3 covers 13 residues. CDR3 in DNA: TGTGCCAGCAGCTCAAGACAAGGTTGGGGCTACACCTTC. This encodes CASSSRQGWGYTF.

DNA for the CDR3: TGCGCCAGCAGCCAAGACCTGACAGGGGGACAGCCCCAGCATTTT. This sequence encodes CASSQDLTGGQPQHF. The J gene is TRBJ1-5, the V gene TRBV4-1; 9 bases fit TRBD1. Germline CDR1 reads MGHRA; CDR2 reads YSYEKL. V was clipped by 0 bases and J by 7 bases; unmatched bases: 4. The CDR3 covers 15 residues.

J is TRBJ2-7 and V is TRBV11-1, with TRBD1 identical over 8 bases. Unmatched junction bases numbered 2, after V lost 3 bases and J lost 1 base. This CDR3 is 14 amino acids long. Germline lookup yields CDR1 SGHAT and CDR2 FQDESV (reference sequence). CDR3: CASSFRDRSYEQYF. The CDR3 DNA reads as TGTGCCAGCAGCTTTAGGGACAGGTCCTACGAGCAGTACTTC. The full variable domain, in which reference TRBV11-1 and TRBJ2-7 provide the parts outside the CDR3, is EAEVAQSPRYKITEKSQAVAFWCDPISGHATLYWYRQILGQGPELLVQFQDESVVDDSQLPKDRFSAERLKGVDSTLKIQPAELGDSAMYLCASSFRDRSYEQYFGPGTRLTVT.

The chain joins TRBV9 to TRBJ2-4; 7 nucleotides match TRBD2. The V and J ends lost 4 bases and 6 bases, in that order; junction bases with no gene match: 7. This CDR3 has 14 amino acids. In germline, CDR1 is SGDLS, CDR2 YYNGEE. CDR3 loop: CASSPTGTINIQYF. CDR3 DNA: TGTGCCAGCAGCCCGACGGGGACTATAAACATTCAGTACTTC.

V usage is TRBV14 and J usage is TRBJ1-6, with TRBD1 identical over 8 bases. V was pared by 1 base and J by 9 bases, with 5 bases of the junction left unmatched. The CDR3 is 15 amino acids. In germline, CDR1 is SGHDN, CDR2 FVKESK. The CDR3 DNA reads as TGTGCCAGCAGCCAAGCCGGGACAGGTTTTTCACCCCTCCACTTT. It encodes CASSQAGTGFSPLHF. Full variable domain (remainder filled in from reference TRBV14 and TRBJ1-6): EAGVTQFPSHSVIEKGQTVTLRCDPISGHDNLYWYRRVMGKEIKFLLHFVKESKQDESGMPNNRFLAERTGGTYSTLKVQPAELEDSGVYFCASSQAGTGFSPLHFGNGTRLTVT.

V gene TRBV29-1 combines with J gene TRBJ2-2; 11 bases are a match to TRBD2. CDR3 length equals 13 residues. V was clipped by 7 bases and J by 5 bases; unmatched bases: 3. Germline V gene sequence: CDR1 SQVTM, CDR2 ANQGSEA. CDR3 amino acids: CSGWTSGTGELFF. The CDR3 coding sequence is TGCAGCGGATGGACTAGCGGGACCGGGGAGCTGTTTTTT.

The chain combines TRBV27 with TRBJ1-3; D remains unclear. The CDR3 is 15 residues long. Trimming removed 0 bases at V and 4 bases at J, with 10 bases between. Germline V CDR1 and CDR2: MNHEY, SMNVEV (reference sequence). DNA of the CDR3: TGTGCCAGCAGTTTATCCGGGGTATCGGGAAACACCATATATTTT. Protein sequence: CASSLSGVSGNTIYF.

This chain connects TRBV5-1 to TRBJ1-4; possible D gene TRBD1, 5 bases. There are 15 residues in the CDR3. V lost 0 bases to trimming and J lost 6 bases, with 12 bases between them. Germline V gene lookup returns CDR1 SGHRS and CDR2 YFSETQ. CDR3 sequence (DNA): TGCGCCAGCAGCTTGGGAATCCAGGGTTATGAAAAACTGTTTTTT. This codes for CASSLGIQGYEKLFF.

This chain joins TRBV6-1 and TRBJ2-7; 9 nucleotides align to TRBD1. J lost 3 bases, V lost 5 bases, and 5 bases had no gene match. CDR3 length equals 14 residues. CDR1 and CDR2 from the germline V gene are MNHNS and SASEGT. This CDR3 reads CASSQQGAVYEQYF. DNA of the CDR3: TGTGCCAGCAGTCAACAGGGGGCTGTCTACGAGCAGTACTTC.

This chain links TRBV15 with TRBJ1-4, with 10 nucleotides matching TRBD1. CDR1 and CDR2 from the germline V gene are LNHNV and YYDKDF (reference sequence). CDR3 size: 18 residues. Losses at the gene ends were 0 bases for V and 0 bases for J; bases not matched to a gene: 4. CDR3 DNA: TGTGCCACCAGCAGAGATCGGGACAGGGGATCAACTAATGAAAAACTGTTTTTT. This translates into CATSRDRDRGSTNEKLFF.

J is TRBJ2-3 and V is TRBV18, with 9 positions matching TRBD2. Germline CDR1 and CDR2: KGHSH and LQKENI. The CDR3 is 15 amino acids. The V segment lost 3 bases and the J segment 5 bases; nucleotides outside the gene matches: 6. The CDR3 region has the DNA TGTGCCAGCTCACCCCAGCGGGAGGCTCGAGATACGCAGTATTTT. Encoded protein: CASSPQREARDTQYF.

The CDR3 spells CASSEALGWRGMNTEAFF. The CDR3 DNA sequence: TGTGCCAGCAGTGAAGCGCTAGGGTGGAGGGGGATGAACACTGAAGCTTTCTTT. J is TRBJ1-1 and V is TRBV6-1, with a tentative D call TRBD1 (6 bases). Trimming shortened V by 0 bases and J by 0 bases, and 17 bases separated the two germline ends. The length of the CDR3 is 18 residues. Germline loops: CDR1 MNHNS, CDR2 SASEGT.

V is TRBV11-1 and J is TRBJ1-4, with D perhaps TRBD1 (5 bases). Trimming removed 5 bases at V and 10 bases at J, with 17 bases between. The germline V gene has CDR1 SGHAT and CDR2 FQDESV (reference sequence). The CDR3 is made up of 14 amino acids. The CDR3 spells CASSPGRPDRKLFF. CDR3 DNA: TGTGCCAGCAGCCCGGGACGGCCTGATAGAAAACTGTTTTTT.

V and J are TRBV19 and TRBJ2-5; 7 bases are a match to TRBD2. V lost 3 bases to trimming and J lost 4 bases; unmatched junction nucleotides: 8. CDR1 is LNHDA, CDR2 SQIVND, per germline (reference sequence). There are 15 residues in the CDR3. The CDR3 sequence is CASSIIAGEAETQYF. For the CDR3, the DNA is TGTGCCAGTAGTATTATTGCGGGAGAGGCAGAGACCCAGTACTTC.

This chain connects TRBV4-2 to TRBJ2-5; no reliable D call. CDR1 LGHNA and CDR2 YNFKEQ come from the germline V gene. CDR3 length: 13 amino acids. V was trimmed by 0 bases and J by 1 base, leaving 3 bases between them. The chain's CDR3 is CASSQDPQETQYF. CDR3 DNA: TGTGCCAGCAGCCAAGATCCCCAAGAGACCCAGTACTTC.

This clone came up once. The V gene is TRBV6-6, the J gene TRBJ2-1, with 7 bases matching TRBD2. Germline CDR1 is MNHNY and CDR2 is SVGAGI (reference sequence). V shed 6 bases and J 4 bases; nucleotides not matched to a gene: 3. CDR3 size: 13 residues. CDR3 DNA: TGTGCCAGCAGCCTAGCGGAGTACAATGAGCAGTTCTTC. Protein sequence: CASSLAEYNEQFF.